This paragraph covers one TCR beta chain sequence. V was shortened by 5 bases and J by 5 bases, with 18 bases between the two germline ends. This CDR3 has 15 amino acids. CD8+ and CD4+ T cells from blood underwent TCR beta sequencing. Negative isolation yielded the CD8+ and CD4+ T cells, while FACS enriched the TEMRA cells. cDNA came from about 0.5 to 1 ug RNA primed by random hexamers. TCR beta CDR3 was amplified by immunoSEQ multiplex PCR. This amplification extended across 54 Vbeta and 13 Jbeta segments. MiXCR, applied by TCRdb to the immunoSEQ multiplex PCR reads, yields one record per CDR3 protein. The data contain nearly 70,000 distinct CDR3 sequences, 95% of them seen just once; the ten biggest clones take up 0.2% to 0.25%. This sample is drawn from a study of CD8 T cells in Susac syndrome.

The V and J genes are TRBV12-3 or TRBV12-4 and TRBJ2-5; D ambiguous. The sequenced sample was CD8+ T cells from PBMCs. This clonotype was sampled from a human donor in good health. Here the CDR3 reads CASSPGPTKKETQYF. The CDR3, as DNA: TGTGCCAGCAGTCCCGGCCCCACAAAAAAGGAGACCCAGTACTTC.